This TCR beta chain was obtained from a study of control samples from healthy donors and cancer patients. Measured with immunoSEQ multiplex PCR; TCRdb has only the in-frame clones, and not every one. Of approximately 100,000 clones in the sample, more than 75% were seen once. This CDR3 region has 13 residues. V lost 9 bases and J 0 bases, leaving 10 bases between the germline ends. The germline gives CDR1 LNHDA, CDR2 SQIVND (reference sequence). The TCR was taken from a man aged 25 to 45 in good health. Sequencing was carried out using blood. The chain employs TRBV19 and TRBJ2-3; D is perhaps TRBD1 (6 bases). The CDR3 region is CASATGSTDTQYF. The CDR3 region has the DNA TGTGCCAGCGCCACAGGGAGCACAGATACGCAGTATTTT. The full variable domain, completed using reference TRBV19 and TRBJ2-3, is DGGITQSPKYLFRKEGQNVTLSCEQNLNHDAMYWYRQDPGQGLRLIYYSQIVNDFQKGDIAEGYSVSREKKESFPLTVTSAQKNPTAFYLCASATGSTDTQYFGPGTRLTVL.